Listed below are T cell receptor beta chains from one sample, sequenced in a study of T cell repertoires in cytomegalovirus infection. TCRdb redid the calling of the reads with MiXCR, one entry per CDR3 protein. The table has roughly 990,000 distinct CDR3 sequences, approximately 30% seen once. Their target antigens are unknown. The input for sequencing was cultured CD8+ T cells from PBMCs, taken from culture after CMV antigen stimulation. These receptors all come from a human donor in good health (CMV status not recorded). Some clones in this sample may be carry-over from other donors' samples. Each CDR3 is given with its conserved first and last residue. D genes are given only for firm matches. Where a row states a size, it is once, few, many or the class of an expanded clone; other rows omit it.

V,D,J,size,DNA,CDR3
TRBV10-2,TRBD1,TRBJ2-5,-,TGCGCCAGCTCGGACAGGGAAATTCAAGAGACCCAGTACTTC,CASSDREIQETQYF
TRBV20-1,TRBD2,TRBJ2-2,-,TGCAGTGCTAGAGATCTGAGCGGGGGAGTGAACACCGGGGAGCTGTTTTTT,CSARDLSGGVNTGELFF
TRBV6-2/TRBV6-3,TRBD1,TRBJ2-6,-,TGTGCCAGCAGATTTCCGGGACAGGGGGCTGGCTCTGGGGCCAACGTCCTGACTTTC,CASRFPGQGAGSGANVLTF
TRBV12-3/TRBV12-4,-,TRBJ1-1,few,TGTGCCAGCAGTTTTGAGGGGGGCACTGAAGCTTTCTTT,CASSFEGGTEAFF
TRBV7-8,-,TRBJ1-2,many,TGTGCCAGCGCGCTGAAAAGAACTTCTAACTATGGCTACACCTTC,CASALKRTSNYGYTF
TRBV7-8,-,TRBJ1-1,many,TGTGCCAGCAGCTTAGACAGTCCCTCCATGAACACTGAAGCTTTCTTT,CASSLDSPSMNTEAFF
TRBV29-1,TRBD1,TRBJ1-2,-,TGCAGCGTCGAGGGTGGAGGGGGCAATGGCTACACCTTC,CSVEGGGGNGYTF
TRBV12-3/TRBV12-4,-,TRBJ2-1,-,TGTGCCAGCAGTTTAGACGGGGGGCATGATGAGCAGTTCTTC,CASSLDGGHDEQFF
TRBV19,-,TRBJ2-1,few,TGTGCCAGTAGTCTTACAGGGACACAATACAATGAGCAGTTCTTC,CASSLTGTQYNEQFF
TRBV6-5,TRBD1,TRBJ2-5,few,TGTGCCAGCAGTTACCGGACAGGGGGCCAAGAGACCCAGTACTTC,CASSYRTGGQETQYF
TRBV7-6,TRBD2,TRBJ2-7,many,TGTGCCAGCAGTTCTACTAGCGGGGGCCTTCCCTACGAGCAGTACTTC,CASSSTSGGLPYEQYF
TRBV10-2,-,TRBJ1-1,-,TGCGCCAGCAGTGAGCCCACAGGGAACACTGAAGCTTTCTTT,CASSEPTGNTEAFF
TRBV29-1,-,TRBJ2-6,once,TGCAGCGTCCTAGGCTCTGGGGCCAACGTCCTGACTTTC,CSVLGSGANVLTF
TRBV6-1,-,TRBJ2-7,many,TGTGCCAGCAGTGAACATCCGGGGGCTGGCGAGCAGTACTTC,CASSEHPGAGEQYF
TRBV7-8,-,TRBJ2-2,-,TGTGCCAGCAGCTTAGAACTCCGGCGCGCCGGGGAGCTGTTTTTT,CASSLELRRAGELFF
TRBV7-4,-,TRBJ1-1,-,TGTACCAGCAGCTTAGAAAGGACGAACACTGAAGCTTTCTTT,CTSSLERTNTEAFF